This T cell receptor beta chain was identified in a study of regulatory T cells in long-lasting Graves disease. The V end lost 6 bases, the J end lost 4 bases, and 22 bases lay between the germline ends. Germline CDR1 DFQATT, CDR2 SNEGSKA (reference sequence). The CDR3 is made up of 16 amino acids. Only a few counts were recorded for this clonotype. The time point here: persistent/refractory GD, antithyroid drugs over 5 years with positive TRAb. Generation of the TCR library employed RNA extracted from PBMCs. Those enrolled as patients came out of an endocrinology department in Xi'an, China. With iRepertoire HTBI primers and Arm-PCR of CDR3 regions, TCR beta libraries were built. TCRdb re-analysed the multiplex PCR reads in MiXCR, keeping a single row per CDR3 protein. Among about 660,000 distinct CDR3 sequences listed, approximately 29% were seen once.

The chain couples TRBV20-1 to TRBJ1-5, with D possibly TRBD1 on 6 matching bases. The sequence was collected from a female donor with Graves disease. Material: peripheral blood mononuclear cells (PBMCs), obtained when the disease was refractory, from a patient treated with antithyroid drugs. The CDR3 nucleotides are TGCAGTGCCAGTCCGGGGGCGAAGAGCCCTAATCAGCCCCAGCATTTT. This sequence encodes CSASPGAKSPNQPQHF.